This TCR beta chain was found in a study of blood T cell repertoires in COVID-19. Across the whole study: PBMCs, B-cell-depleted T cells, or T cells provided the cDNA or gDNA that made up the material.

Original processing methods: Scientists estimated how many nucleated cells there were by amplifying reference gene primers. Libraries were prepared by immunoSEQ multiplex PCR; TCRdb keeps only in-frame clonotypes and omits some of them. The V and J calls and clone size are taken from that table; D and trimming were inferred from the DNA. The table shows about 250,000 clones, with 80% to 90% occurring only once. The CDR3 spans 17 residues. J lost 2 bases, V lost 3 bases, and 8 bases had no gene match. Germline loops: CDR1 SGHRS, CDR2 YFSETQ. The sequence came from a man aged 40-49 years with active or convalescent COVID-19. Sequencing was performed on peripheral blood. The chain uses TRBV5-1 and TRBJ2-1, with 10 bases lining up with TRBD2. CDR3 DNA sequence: TGCGCCAGCAGCTCGATAACTAGCGGGATCACCTACAATGAGCAGTTCTTC. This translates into CASSSITSGITYNEQFF.